The 18 T cell receptor beta chains below come from one sample, sequenced in a study of T cell responses to AZD1222 COVID-19 vaccine. Assay used: immunoSEQ multiplex PCR; TCRdb lists only in-frame clones, some missing. Among roughly 180,000 clones listed, 80% to 90% were seen once. Source: peripheral blood, taken on day 0 of AZD1222 vaccination. These receptor sequences come from an adult in good health.

This rearrangement joins TRBV6-5 to TRBJ2-7; D unclear. The CDR3 has 10 amino acids. Germline V lookup: CDR1 MNHEY, CDR2 SVGAGI. Trimming removed 10 bases at V and 6 bases at J, with 10 bases between. The CDR3 spells CATGRSEQYF. The DNA of the CDR3 is TGTGCCACCGGGCGGTCCGAGCAGTACTTC.

The V call is TRBV29-1, the J call TRBJ1-2; 8 positions match TRBD1. With 2 bases clipped from V and 4 bases from J, the junction kept 6 bases outside the gene matches. Germline V lookup: CDR1 SQVTM, CDR2 ANQGSEA. The length of the CDR3 is 14 residues. CDR3 residues: CSVELDRVGYGYTF. DNA for the CDR3: TGCAGCGTTGAATTGGACAGGGTTGGCTATGGCTACACCTTC.

A single count supports this clone. The genes are TRBV5-1 and TRBJ2-7; D is perhaps TRBD1 (6 bases). Trimming cost V 2 bases and J 2 bases, with 11 bases left between them. This CDR3 spans 14 amino acids. Looked up from germline, CDR1 is SGHRS and CDR2 is YFSETQ. The CDR3 region is CASSFSGVTYEQYF. The CDR3 coding sequence is TGCGCCAGCAGCTTCTCAGGGGTGACCTACGAGCAGTACTTC.

CDR3 residues: CAISEVGGEEGYTF. The CDR3 DNA is TGTGCCATCAGTGAAGTAGGAGGTGAAGAAGGCTACACCTTC. The chain employs TRBV10-3 and TRBJ1-2; no reliable D call. The germline V and J ends were trimmed by 3 bases and 8 bases, with 16 bases remaining between them. The CDR3 is 14 residues long. Germline CDR1 is ENHRY and CDR2 is SYGVKD.

The CDR3 DNA sequence: TGTGCCAGCAGCATCTCTAGCGGGGGAGCCTACGAGCAGTACTTC. Translating gives CASSISSGGAYEQYF. The rearrangement links TRBV7-2 to TRBJ2-7, with 10 bases identical to TRBD2. V gave up 5 bases and J gave up 2 bases; unmatched junction bases: 6. Germline CDR1 and CDR2: SGHTA and FQGNSA. The CDR3 has 15 residues. Variable domain in full (rest from reference TRBV7-2 and TRBJ2-7): GAGVSQSPSNKVTEKGKDVELRCDPISGHTALYWYRQSLGQGLEFLIYFQGNSAPDKSGLPSDRFSAERTGGSVSTLTIQRTQQEDSAVYLCASSISSGGAYEQYFGPGTRLTVT.

This rearrangement joins TRBV6-5 to TRBJ2-7, with 13 bases lining up with TRBD2. Trimming took 3 bases from V and 4 from J; bases not matched to a gene: 6. This CDR3 has 16 residues. Looked up from germline, CDR1 is MNHEY and CDR2 is SVGAGI. The CDR3 loop is CASSYGTSGASYEQYF. CDR3 DNA: TGTGCCAGCAGTTATGGGACTAGCGGGGCATCGTACGAGCAGTACTTC.

This clone is a singleton in its sample. The chain couples TRBV19 to TRBJ1-2; TRBD1 matches at 8 bases. Per the germline V gene, CDR1 is LNHDA and CDR2 is SQIVND (reference sequence). After removal of 5 bases from V and 5 bases from J, the junction contained 7 bases not matched to a gene. The CDR3 is 14 amino acids. CDR3 sequence: CASSSDRGVYGYTF. The CDR3, as DNA: TGTGCCAGTAGTTCCGACAGGGGCGTTTATGGCTACACCTTC.

V is TRBV27 and J is TRBJ1-2; D call uncertain. Trimming left V 4 bases short and J 6 bases short, with 21 bases between. This CDR3 has 16 amino acids. Per the germline V gene, CDR1 is MNHEY and CDR2 is SMNVEV (reference sequence). Written as DNA, the CDR3 is TGTGCCAGCAGTTCCCTCAGAGGGTCCCTAATCGATGGCTACACCTTC. Translated: CASSSLRGSLIDGYTF.

The V gene is TRBV4-3, the J gene TRBJ2-5; 10 positions match TRBD2. Germline V gene sequence: CDR1 LGHNA, CDR2 YSLEER. The CDR3 length is 20 residues. The V and J ends lost 1 base and 7 bases, in that order; junction bases with no gene match: 21. The CDR3 is CASSQVQSASGGGKRGTQYF. The CDR3 nucleotides are TGCGCCAGCAGCCAAGTCCAGTCCGCTAGCGGGGGTGGGAAGAGGGGGACCCAGTACTTC.

V usage is TRBV5-1 and J usage is TRBJ2-1, with D unclear. The CDR3 covers 13 residues. With 2 bases removed from V and 9 bases from J, the gap between germline ends came to 12 bases. The germline V gene encodes CDR1 SGHRS and CDR2 YFSETQ. For the CDR3, the DNA is TGCGCCAGCAGCTTACGACAAGGTGGTGAGCAGTTCTTC. It yields the protein CASSLRQGGEQFF.

This clone was seen only a few times. V is TRBV18 and J is TRBJ2-3; 12 bases are shared with TRBD2. The CDR3 is made up of 16 amino acids. The junction had 9 bases not matched to a gene; V was cut back by 8 bases and J by 3 bases. The V gene's germline CDR1 is KGHSH and CDR2 LQKENI. DNA for the CDR3: TGTGCCAGCAGATCGACTAGCGGGGGTAGTACAGATACGCAGTATTTT. It codes for CASRSTSGGSTDTQYF.

V gene TRBV6-6 combines with J gene TRBJ2-7, with TRBD1 identical over 10 bases. Germline trimming cut 7 bases from V and 6 bases from J; bases unmatched to any gene: 6. Germline CDR1 and CDR2: MNHNY and SVGAGI (reference sequence). The CDR3 length is 13 residues. CDR3 loop: CASTGDRGTEQYF. DNA of the CDR3: TGTGCCAGCACGGGGGACAGGGGTACCGAGCAGTACTTC.

The chain combines TRBV5-1 with TRBJ2-2; D remains unclear. CDR3 length: 15 residues. V lost 6 bases and J lost 6, with 18 bases in between. Germline CDR1 and CDR2: SGHRS and YFSETQ. The CDR3 loop reads CASTLADEIAGELFF. CDR3 nucleotides: TGCGCCAGCACTTTGGCCGACGAAATCGCCGGGGAGCTGTTTTTT.

The gene calls are TRBV20-1 and TRBJ1-2; unclear D gene. Deletions cut 6 bases from V and 6 bases from J, with 11 bases between. Germline V gene sequence: CDR1 DFQATT, CDR2 SNEGSKA (reference sequence). There are 11 residues in the CDR3. In DNA, the CDR3 is TGCAGTGCCCCGGTGATAGATGGCTACACCTTC. Residues: CSAPVIDGYTF.

V and J are TRBV27 and TRBJ1-2; no clear D gene. Deletions cut 2 bases from V and 4 bases from J, with 8 bases between. There are 13 residues in the CDR3. The germline CDR1 and CDR2 sequences are MNHEY and SMNVEV (reference sequence). CDR3 coding DNA: TGTGCCAGCAGTTTACAAGGGTCCTATGGCTACACCTTC. Its protein product is CASSLQGSYGYTF.

This chain uses TRBV7-8 with TRBJ2-7, with a possible D match to TRBD2 (6 bases). Germline V gene data show CDR1 as SGHVS and CDR2 as FQNEAQ. Trimming stripped 1 base from V and 4 bases from J, with 17 bases between. The length of the CDR3 is 16 residues. Here the CDR3 DNA reads TGTGCCAGCAGCTTAGGGGACTGGGAAGAAAATTACGAGCAGTACTTC. It specifies CASSLGDWEENYEQYF.

This sequence joins TRBV11-2 and TRBJ1-1; 11 bases are a match to TRBD1. Germline values: CDR1 SGHAT, CDR2 FQNNGV. V was clipped by 4 bases and J by 4 bases; unmatched bases: 11. The CDR3 runs to 17 residues. The CDR3: CASSSIRDRGLGTEAFF. In DNA form, the CDR3 reads TGTGCCAGCAGCTCGATCCGGGACAGGGGGTTGGGCACTGAAGCTTTCTTT.

The chain combines TRBV11-2 with TRBJ2-4; D is possibly TRBD2 (6 bases). CDR1 and CDR2 from the germline V gene are SGHAT and FQNNGV. The V gene lost 5 bases and the J gene lost 16 bases, with 24 bases spanning the gap. The CDR3 extends over 14 amino acids. The chain's CDR3 is CASSPQGAGRVVYF. The CDR3 DNA reads TGTGCCAGCAGCCCTCAAGGCGCGGGGCGAGTCGTATACTTC.